A single T cell receptor beta chain is shown here with its context. Its antigen is unidentified. This likely comes from a read error, as the CDR3 has no conserved phenylalanine or tryptophan at its end. The source of the sample is a study of tumor-infiltrating lymphocytes in primary liver carcinoma. For each extraction, RNA and DNA were obtained together from about 21-30 mg of unsorted bulk tissue. Study-wide points: Detection in all five tumor regions applied to only about 7.5-25% of top clones. When set against blood, tumors had a significantly higher top-250-clone fraction (p = 0.039).

Using a constant-region primer together with ProtoScript II reverse transcriptase, TCR beta cDNA was made from about 490 ng of total RNA. Construction of TCR beta libraries relied on three successive nested multiplex PCR rounds employing slightly modified ARM-PCR. TRBV1-TRBV30 forward primers paired with a C-beta reverse primer drove the first two PCR rounds, around 9 cycles each. TCRdb reprocessed the multiplex PCR reads with MiXCR, giving one entry per CDR3 protein. The profile shows 70,000 to 95,000 distinct CDR3 sequences, over 60% of them singletons. The CDR3 has 13 residues. Trimming at V came to 4 bases and at J to 5 bases, leaving 4 bases not matched to a gene. The germline CDR1 and CDR2 sequences are MNHNS and SASEGT.

The sample was liver tumor tissue from sampling region 4. The subset was: tumor region T4, right-lateral pole. The clonotype originates from a man aged 40-50 years with primary liver carcinoma and hepatitis B virus infection. The chain employs TRBV6-1 and TRBJ2-5; 7 bases line up with TRBD2. DNA of the CDR3: TGTGCCAGCAGTGTGAACGGGAGGGAGACCCAGTACTCC. Amino acid sequence: CASSVNGRETQYS.